A selection of T cell receptor beta chains follows, all from one sample in a study of shared clonotypes between healthy human individuals. TCRdb's copy holds only in-frame clones and misses some; the assay was immunoSEQ multiplex PCR. The sample includes more than 2,000,000 clones, approximately 95% of them seen just once. Specimen: naive CD4+ T cells from PBMCs. Receptors originate from a man in his late teens or twenties in good health. Some clones in this sample may be carry-over from other donors' samples. Each CDR3 is given with its conserved first and last residue. Each record gives: CDR3 protein, CDR3 DNA, clone size, J gene, D gene, V gene. D genes are given only for firm matches. Rows give clone size only sometimes, using once, few, many, or a class for an expanded clone.

cdr3_aa: CASSDATLGGGGYGYTF
cdr3_nt: TGTGCCAGCAGTGACGCAACCCTAGGAGGGGGCGGCTATGGCTACACCTTC
clone_size: NA
j_call: TRBJ1-2
d_call: TRBD1
v_call: TRBV25-1

cdr3_aa: CASSPMGVSETQYF
cdr3_nt: TGCGCCAGCAGCCCGATGGGAGTCTCGGAGACCCAGTACTTC
clone_size: NA
j_call: TRBJ2-5
d_call: NA
v_call: TRBV5-1

cdr3_aa: CATSRDRLAGDTQYF
cdr3_nt: TGTGCCACCAGCAGAGATCGGCTAGCGGGAGATACGCAGTATTTT
clone_size: NA
j_call: TRBJ2-3
d_call: TRBD2
v_call: TRBV15

cdr3_aa: CASSLAGGPGPDTQYF
cdr3_nt: TGTGCCAGCAGTTTAGCGGGAGGGCCGGGGCCAGATACGCAGTATTTT
clone_size: NA
j_call: TRBJ2-3
d_call: TRBD2
v_call: TRBV28

cdr3_aa: CASSLTLNTEAFF
cdr3_nt: TGTGCCAGCAGCCTGACCTTGAACACTGAAGCTTTCTTT
clone_size: NA
j_call: TRBJ1-1
d_call: NA
v_call: TRBV9

cdr3_aa: CAWREQTYSYEQYF
cdr3_nt: TGTGCCTGGAGAGAACAGACTTACTCCTACGAGCAGTACTTC
clone_size: NA
j_call: TRBJ2-7
d_call: NA
v_call: TRBV30

cdr3_aa: CASSQAIGTSEEFKFF
cdr3_nt: TGCGCCAGCAGCCAAGCCATCGGGACTAGCGAAGAGTTTAAGTTCTTC
clone_size: NA
j_call: TRBJ2-1
d_call: TRBD2
v_call: TRBV4-3

cdr3_aa: CASRFTPGLAGGRVTGELFF
cdr3_nt: TGTGCCAGCAGATTTACCCCGGGACTAGCGGGAGGTCGGGTAACCGGGGAGCTGTTTTTT
clone_size: NA
j_call: TRBJ2-2
d_call: TRBD2
v_call: TRBV28

cdr3_aa: CASSFSREPRETQYF
cdr3_nt: TGTGCCAGCAGCTTCTCAAGGGAGCCCCGGGAGACCCAGTACTTC
clone_size: once
j_call: TRBJ2-5
d_call: NA
v_call: TRBV7-2

cdr3_aa: CASSQAGLAEYNEQFF
cdr3_nt: TGCGCCAGCAGCCAAGCGGGACTAGCGGAATACAATGAGCAGTTCTTC
clone_size: once
j_call: TRBJ2-1
d_call: TRBD2
v_call: TRBV4-1

cdr3_aa: CASDLAGGPNGELFF
cdr3_nt: TGCGCCAGTGATCTAGCGGGAGGGCCGAACGGGGAGCTGTTTTTT
clone_size: once
j_call: TRBJ2-2
d_call: TRBD2
v_call: TRBV5-1

cdr3_aa: CASSKGTGGSPQSEAFF
cdr3_nt: TGTGCCAGCAGTAAAGGGACAGGGGGCTCCCCCCAGTCTGAAGCTTTCTTT
clone_size: NA
j_call: TRBJ1-1
d_call: TRBD1
v_call: TRBV6-1

cdr3_aa: CASSLISWGDTQYF
cdr3_nt: TGTGCCAGCAGCTTAATCTCTTGGGGGGATACGCAGTATTTT
clone_size: NA
j_call: TRBJ2-3
d_call: NA
v_call: TRBV11-2

cdr3_aa: CASSQMGGGNTEAFF
cdr3_nt: TGCGCCAGCAGCCAGATGGGGGGCGGCAACACTGAAGCTTTCTTT
clone_size: NA
j_call: TRBJ1-1
d_call: NA
v_call: TRBV5-1

cdr3_aa: CSLGTNGYTF
cdr3_nt: TGCAGTTTGGGGACGAATGGCTACACCTTC
clone_size: few
j_call: TRBJ1-2
d_call: NA
v_call: TRBV20-1

cdr3_aa: CASSLTSVDTQYF
cdr3_nt: TGTGCCAGCAGCTTGACTAGCGTCGATACGCAGTATTTT
clone_size: once
j_call: TRBJ2-3
d_call: TRBD2
v_call: TRBV5-8

cdr3_aa: CAITPSIRELAGEKTYEQYF
cdr3_nt: TGTGCCATCACCCCCAGTATTAGGGAACTAGCGGGAGAGAAAACCTACGAGCAGTACTTC
clone_size: NA
j_call: TRBJ2-7
d_call: TRBD2
v_call: TRBV10-3

cdr3_aa: CASTSVGTGYTF
cdr3_nt: TGTGCCAGCACCTCGGTGGGTACTGGCTACACCTTC
clone_size: NA
j_call: TRBJ1-2
d_call: NA
v_call: TRBV28

cdr3_aa: CASRRLGSETQYF
cdr3_nt: TGTGCCAGCCGAAGACTAGGTTCCGAGACCCAGTACTTC
clone_size: once
j_call: TRBJ2-5
d_call: NA
v_call: TRBV28

cdr3_aa: CAWTRGWTGELFF
cdr3_nt: TGTGCCTGGACCAGGGGGTGGACCGGGGAGCTGTTTTTT
clone_size: NA
j_call: TRBJ2-2
d_call: TRBD1
v_call: TRBV30

cdr3_aa: CASSLLRGSNYGYTF
cdr3_nt: TGTGCCAGCAGCTTGCTCAGGGGTTCTAACTATGGCTACACCTTC
clone_size: NA
j_call: TRBJ1-2
d_call: NA
v_call: TRBV11-2

cdr3_aa: CASSLESRGSGYTF
cdr3_nt: TGTGCCAGCAGCTTAGAGTCCAGGGGAAGCGGCTACACCTTC
clone_size: few
j_call: TRBJ1-2
d_call: NA
v_call: TRBV7-9

cdr3_aa: CASSLRDPLYEQYF
cdr3_nt: TGCGCCAGCAGCTTGCGGGACCCCCTCTACGAGCAGTACTTC
clone_size: NA
j_call: TRBJ2-7
d_call: NA
v_call: TRBV4-1

cdr3_aa: CATSGRGGDEQFF
cdr3_nt: TGTGCCACCAGCGGCCGGGGAGGAGATGAGCAGTTCTTC
clone_size: NA
j_call: TRBJ2-1
d_call: NA
v_call: TRBV15

cdr3_aa: CASRGGVNTEAFF
cdr3_nt: TGCGCCAGCAGAGGGGGGGTGAACACTGAAGCTTTCTTT
clone_size: NA
j_call: TRBJ1-1
d_call: NA
v_call: TRBV5-1

cdr3_aa: CASSPIFLAGGPGEETQYF
cdr3_nt: TGCGCCAGCAGCCCGATCTTTCTAGCGGGAGGGCCGGGTGAAGAGACCCAGTACTTC
clone_size: NA
j_call: TRBJ2-5
d_call: TRBD2
v_call: TRBV5-1

cdr3_aa: CASSLGDRGPIEQYF
cdr3_nt: TGCGCCAGCAGCTTGGGAGACAGGGGCCCTATCGAGCAGTACTTC
clone_size: once
j_call: TRBJ2-7
d_call: TRBD1
v_call: TRBV5-1

cdr3_aa: CASSFSRLSTDTQYF
cdr3_nt: TGTGCCAGCAGCTTTTCCCGGCTTTCCACAGATACGCAGTATTTT
clone_size: NA
j_call: TRBJ2-3
d_call: NA
v_call: TRBV7-3

cdr3_aa: CASSFNSGLAVDEQFF
cdr3_nt: TGTGCCAGCAGCTTTAATTCCGGACTAGCTGTGGATGAGCAGTTCTTC
clone_size: once
j_call: TRBJ2-1
d_call: TRBD2
v_call: TRBV5-4

cdr3_aa: CASSPSRVGTAKETQYF
cdr3_nt: TGTGCCAGCAGCCCCTCTAGGGTTGGGACAGCCAAAGAGACCCAGTACTTC
clone_size: NA
j_call: TRBJ2-5
d_call: TRBD1
v_call: TRBV7-8

cdr3_aa: CASGDRRATNEKLFF
cdr3_nt: TGTGCCAGTGGGGACAGGAGGGCGACTAATGAAAAACTGTTTTTT
clone_size: NA
j_call: TRBJ1-4
d_call: TRBD1
v_call: TRBV19

cdr3_aa: CASSPLGTSRQETQYF
cdr3_nt: TGTGCCAGCTCACCACTTGGGACTTCCAGGCAAGAGACCCAGTACTTC
clone_size: NA
j_call: TRBJ2-5
d_call: NA
v_call: TRBV18

cdr3_aa: CASSLGWDSYEQYF
cdr3_nt: TGCGCCAGCAGCTTGGGATGGGACAGCTACGAGCAGTACTTC
clone_size: NA
j_call: TRBJ2-7
d_call: TRBD1
v_call: TRBV5-1

cdr3_aa: CATSSLRGTEAFF
cdr3_nt: TGTGCCACCAGCAGCCTAAGGGGCACTGAAGCTTTCTTT
clone_size: few
j_call: TRBJ1-1
d_call: NA
v_call: TRBV15

cdr3_aa: CAITQGYSNQPQHF
cdr3_nt: TGTGCCATCACACAGGGATATAGCAATCAGCCCCAGCATTTT
clone_size: NA
j_call: TRBJ1-5
d_call: NA
v_call: TRBV28

cdr3_aa: CASSHVLTGQGYGYTF
cdr3_nt: TGCGCCAGCAGCCACGTATTGACGGGACAGGGCTATGGCTACACCTTC
clone_size: NA
j_call: TRBJ1-2
d_call: TRBD1
v_call: TRBV4-3

cdr3_aa: CASSSPRDRARGTQYF
cdr3_nt: TGTGCCAGCAGTTCCCCGCGGGACAGGGCCAGGGGCACCCAGTACTTC
clone_size: NA
j_call: TRBJ2-5
d_call: TRBD1
v_call: TRBV28

cdr3_aa: CASTGRPACGNTF
cdr3_nt: TGTGCCAGCACCGGGAGGCCCGCTTGTGGGAACACCTTC
clone_size: NA
j_call: TRBJ1-2
d_call: NA
v_call: TRBV6-4

cdr3_aa: CASSLNFRGSNEKLFF
cdr3_nt: TGTGCCAGCAGCCTAAATTTCCGGGGGTCTAATGAAAAACTGTTTTTT
clone_size: NA
j_call: TRBJ1-4
d_call: NA
v_call: TRBV7-2

cdr3_aa: CASSDLPTHEQYF
cdr3_nt: TGTGCCAGCAGTGATCTTCCTACACACGAGCAGTACTTC
clone_size: few
j_call: TRBJ2-7
d_call: NA
v_call: TRBV6-1

cdr3_aa: CASRPGLAKNIQYF
cdr3_nt: TGTGCCAGCAGGCCAGGGTTAGCCAAAAACATTCAGTACTTC
clone_size: NA
j_call: TRBJ2-4
d_call: NA
v_call: TRBV28

cdr3_aa: CASSDDRAPQETQYF
cdr3_nt: TGTGCCAGCAGTGACGACAGGGCCCCCCAAGAGACCCAGTACTTC
clone_size: NA
j_call: TRBJ2-5
d_call: TRBD1
v_call: TRBV28

cdr3_aa: CASIGPAEHYEQYF
cdr3_nt: TGTGCCAGCATCGGACCAGCGGAACACTACGAGCAGTACTTC
clone_size: NA
j_call: TRBJ2-7
d_call: NA
v_call: TRBV2

cdr3_aa: CASSPRTGYQETQYF
cdr3_nt: TGTGCCAGCAGCCCAAGGACCGGGTACCAAGAGACCCAGTACTTC
clone_size: NA
j_call: TRBJ2-5
d_call: NA
v_call: TRBV7-9

cdr3_aa: CASSLTVPSYNEQFF
cdr3_nt: TGCGCCAGCAGCCTGACCGTCCCCTCCTACAATGAGCAGTTCTTC
clone_size: NA
j_call: TRBJ2-1
d_call: NA
v_call: TRBV5-1

cdr3_aa: CASSSRGVLSYGYTF
cdr3_nt: TGTGCCAGCAGCTCGAGGGGGGTCCTGAGCTATGGCTACACCTTC
clone_size: NA
j_call: TRBJ1-2
d_call: NA
v_call: TRBV7-9

cdr3_aa: CASSDRGEGTDTQYF
cdr3_nt: TGTGCCAGCAGTGACAGGGGTGAGGGGACAGATACGCAGTATTTT
clone_size: NA
j_call: TRBJ2-3
d_call: NA
v_call: TRBV6-4

cdr3_aa: CASSLTGDGRGPQHF
cdr3_nt: TGCGCCAGCAGCTTGACAGGGGACGGTCGAGGGCCCCAGCATTTT
clone_size: NA
j_call: TRBJ1-5
d_call: TRBD1
v_call: TRBV5-1

cdr3_aa: CASSYTGGGYGYTF
cdr3_nt: TGTGCCAGCAGTTACACAGGAGGCGGCTATGGCTACACCTTC
clone_size: NA
j_call: TRBJ1-2
d_call: NA
v_call: TRBV6-5